Presented here are 21 T cell receptor beta chains from one specimen sequenced in a study of cytomegalovirus exposure and HLA in healthy donors. 60 Vbeta and 13 Jbeta primers were used in PCR. TCRdb's table, derived via immunoSEQ multiplex PCR, lists solely in-frame clones and lacks some. The sample consists of around 70,000 clones, about 81% of them appearing once. The specimen was PBMCs. The source is a human donor in good health.

The rearrangement uses TRBV19 and TRBJ2-2; TRBD1 is a possible D gene (6 bases). Deletions cut 6 bases from V and 7 bases from J, with 18 bases between. Germline V gene lookup returns CDR1 LNHDA and CDR2 SQIVND (reference sequence). The CDR3 contains 15 residues. CDR3 protein: CASRKEDRPSGELFF. The CDR3 nucleotides are TGTGCCAGTAGAAAAGAAGACAGGCCGAGCGGGGAGCTGTTTTTT. Based on the CDR3 plus reference TRBV19 and TRBJ2-2, the full variable domain is DGGITQSPKYLFRKEGQNVTLSCEQNLNHDAMYWYRQDPGQGLRLIYYSQIVNDFQKGDIAEGYSVSREKKESFPLTVTSAQKNPTAFYLCASRKEDRPSGELFFGEGSRLTVL.

The rearrangement links TRBV10-3 to TRBJ1-5, with D tentatively TRBD1 (5 bases). V dropped 3 bases and J dropped 1 base, with 7 bases sitting between them. Germline V gene lookup returns CDR1 ENHRY and CDR2 SYGVKD. The CDR3 is 14 amino acids. The CDR3 nucleotides read TGTGCCATCAGTGACGGGGGAAGCAATCAGCCCCAGCATTTT. It encodes CAISDGGSNQPQHF.

J is TRBJ1-1 and V is TRBV5-1; D not resolved. Germline V gene sequence: CDR1 SGHRS, CDR2 YFSETQ. V was pared by 5 bases and J by 1 base, with 12 bases between. The CDR3 loop spans 14 amino acids. CDR3 DNA: TGCGCCAGCAGTTCCGACACCTGGAACACTGAAGCTTTCTTT. It encodes CASSSDTWNTEAFF.

The chain combines TRBV28 with TRBJ2-5, with TRBD2 identical over 7 bases. The end of the DNA is better explained by TRBJ2-7, so the J call may be wrong. Germline CDR1 is MDHEN and CDR2 is SYDVKM. The CDR3 sequence is 14 residues long. The CDR3 protein is CASSFGLADYEQYF. The CDR3 DNA sequence: TGTGCCAGCAGTTTTGGTCTAGCGGATTACGAGCAGTACTTC.

V usage is TRBV27 and J usage is TRBJ2-7; 8 bases agree with TRBD1. The V gene end was trimmed by 3 bases and the J gene end by 0 bases; junction bases not matched to a gene: 10. The length of the CDR3 is 17 residues. CDR1 MNHEY and CDR2 SMNVEV come from the germline V gene (reference sequence). The CDR3 DNA is TGTGCCAGCAGTTTTGGCCAGGGGGCACGTGGCTCCTACGAGCAGTACTTC. This translates into CASSFGQGARGSYEQYF.

This rearrangement joins TRBV13 to TRBJ1-2, with a tentative D call TRBD1 (6 bases). The germline V gene encodes CDR1 PRHDT and CDR2 FYEKMQ (reference sequence). The CDR3 extends over 13 amino acids. V was clipped by 4 bases and J by 4 bases, with 10 bases between them. The CDR3 spells CASSSQGTYGYTF. For the CDR3, the DNA is TGTGCCAGCAGCTCCCAGGGGACCTATGGCTACACCTTC. Looking up the rest from reference TRBV13 and TRBJ1-2 gives the full variable domain: AAGVIQSPRHLIKEKRETATLKCYPIPRHDTVYWYQQGPGQDPQFLISFYEKMQSDKGSIPDRFSAQQFSDYHSELNMSSLELGDSALYFCASSSQGTYGYTFGSGTRLTVV.

A single count supports this clone. CDR3 bases: TGTGCCAGCAGTTTACCAGGGACAGGCGTACTTGAAGCTTTCTTT. It is translated as CASSLPGTGVLEAFF. The rearrangement links TRBV28 to TRBJ1-1; TRBD1 agrees at 8 bases. CDR1 MDHEN and CDR2 SYDVKM come from the germline V gene. J was trimmed by 7 bases and V by 2 bases; bases with no gene match: 9. CDR3 length equals 15 residues.

The chain carries TRBV7-2 and TRBJ2-1, with 7 positions matching TRBD1. With V trimmed by 3 bases and J by 3 bases, 14 bases remained unmatched. The length of the CDR3 is 18 residues. The germline V gene encodes CDR1 SGHTA and CDR2 FQGNSA. Written as DNA, the CDR3 is TGTGCCAGCAGCTTTGGACAGGTGTCCCATTCTATCTACAATGAGCAGTTCTTC. Protein sequence: CASSFGQVSHSIYNEQFF.

As to this clone: The junction differs from germline at one of its ends, possibly a read error. This chain links TRBV5-6 with TRBJ1-2, with TRBD1 identical over 7 bases. The CDR3 loop spans 18 amino acids. Germline CDR1 is SGHDT and CDR2 is YYEEEE. The CDR3 DNA sequence: TGTGCCAGCAGCTCGTACTTAGCAGGGGGATATGGGAACTATGGCTACCCCTTC. Translation gives CASSSYLAGGYGNYGYPF.

This clone was seen a few times. The chain combines TRBV19 with TRBJ1-1, with D possibly being TRBD1 (6 bases). Germline V gene lookup returns CDR1 LNHDA and CDR2 SQIVND (reference sequence). The CDR3 is made up of 16 amino acids. Trimming removed 4 bases from V and 4 bases from J, with 19 bases in between. CDR3 bases: TGTGCCAGTAGTACGGGTGTGGGGGCTGTAGGCACTGAAGCTTTCTTT. This gives the protein CASSTGVGAVGTEAFF.

Comment on this clone: One junction end does not reproduce the germline sequence, and a read error may be involved. The chain has TRBV7-9 and TRBJ1-4, with 7 bases identical to TRBD1. This CDR3 spans 14 amino acids. From germline, CDR1 is SEHNR and CDR2 FQNEAQ (reference sequence). This CDR3 reads CSSSLAAGGEKLFF. DNA for the CDR3: TGTTCCAGCAGCTTAGCGGCAGGGGGTGAAAAACTGTTTTTT.

This clone occurred a few times. This chain uses TRBV7-3 with TRBJ2-2; D is perhaps TRBD2 (6 bases). CDR1 SGHTA and CDR2 FQGTGA come from the germline V gene. This CDR3 has 15 amino acids. V was cut by 0 bases and J by 1 base, with 6 bases left in between. The CDR3, as DNA: TGTGCCAGCAGCTTAACGGGGGGGAACACCGGGGAGCTGTTTTTT. Translating it yields CASSLTGGNTGELFF.

This clone was observed a few times. The chain is built from TRBV9 and TRBJ1-5, with 12 positions matching TRBD1. The ends lost 0 bases at V and 7 bases at J; junction bases unmatched: 5. The length of the CDR3 is 16 residues. The germline gives CDR1 SGDLS, CDR2 YYNGEE. The CDR3 DNA reads as TGTGCCAGCAGCGTAGTTGGGACAGGGGGCGAGCAGCCCCAGCATTTT. Translation: CASSVVGTGGEQPQHF.

The chain uses TRBV7-2 and TRBJ2-7, with TRBD2 identical over 16 bases. V shed 3 bases, J shed 6 bases, and the junction held 8 bases outside the gene matches. The germline CDR1 and CDR2 sequences are SGHTA and FQGNSA. The CDR3 spans 17 residues. Here the CDR3 reads CASSLGGLAGGLREQYF. CDR3 nucleotide sequence: TGTGCCAGCAGCTTGGGGGGACTAGCGGGGGGGCTTCGCGAGCAGTACTTC.

The rearrangement uses TRBV11-2 and TRBJ1-6; weak D call: TRBD1 (5 bases). This CDR3 region has 15 residues. CDR1 SGHAT and CDR2 FQNNGV come from the germline V gene. Between the trimmed V and J ends, which lost 5 bases and 9 bases, there was a span of 17 bases. The CDR3 loop reads CASSLWGGRSSPLHF. For the CDR3, the DNA is TGTGCCAGCAGCCTATGGGGGGGAAGGAGTTCACCCCTCCACTTT.

The chain carries TRBV6-5 and TRBJ1-4; 7 positions match TRBD1. Germline lookup yields CDR1 MNHEY and CDR2 SVGAGI. V was pared by 7 bases and J by 5 bases, with 10 bases of the junction left unmatched. The CDR3 length is 15 residues. The CDR3 is CASKGDSVLNEKLFF. For the CDR3, the DNA is TGTGCCAGCAAGGGGGACAGCGTCCTCAATGAAAAACTGTTTTTT.

This CDR3 is CASGQANEQFF. In DNA form, the CDR3 reads TGCGCCAGTGGACAAGCCAATGAGCAGTTCTTC. The chain combines TRBV5-1 with TRBJ2-1, with D possibly TRBD1 on 5 matching bases. The V gene's germline CDR1 is SGHRS and CDR2 YFSETQ. V was cut by 8 bases and J by 6 bases, with 9 bases left in between. The CDR3 length is 11 residues.

This chain joins TRBV7-8 and TRBJ2-7; 7 bases line up with TRBD1. The CDR3 has 11 amino acids. Germline V gene data show CDR1 as SGHVS and CDR2 as FQNEAQ. The junction had 2 bases not matched to a gene; V was cut back by 5 bases and J by 7 bases. The CDR3 DNA reads as TGTGCCAGCAGCCCACAGGGGGAGCAGTACTTC. Its translation is CASSPQGEQYF.

This clone was recorded a few times. The rearrangement uses TRBV10-2 and TRBJ1-5; D unclear. The V and J ends lost 3 bases and 6 bases respectively, with 12 bases between them. Germline V CDR1 and CDR2: WSHSY, SAAADI. The CDR3 covers 14 residues. The chain's CDR3 is CASSDRNLVQPQHF. Here the CDR3 DNA reads TGCGCCAGCAGTGACAGAAATCTCGTTCAGCCCCAGCATTTT.

The chain carries TRBV5-1 and TRBJ1-1; no definite D call. Germline V gene sequence: CDR1 SGHRS, CDR2 YFSETQ. This CDR3 spans 14 amino acids. The V end was cut by 0 bases, the J end by 8 bases, with 14 bases between. The chain's CDR3 is CASSLGAGKAEAFF. The CDR3, as DNA: TGCGCCAGCAGCTTGGGTGCGGGAAAAGCCGAAGCTTTCTTT.

This clone was recorded only once. The chain carries TRBV28 and TRBJ2-7; D gene uncertain. This CDR3 is built from 15 residues. V was shortened by 7 bases and J by 0 bases, with 16 bases between the two germline ends. Looked up from germline, CDR1 is MDHEN and CDR2 is SYDVKM. DNA for the CDR3: TGTGCCAGCAATAGCCCCTTCGGTAACTCCTACGAGCAGTACTTC. It encodes CASNSPFGNSYEQYF.